This TCR beta chain was sequenced for a study of blood T cell repertoires in COVID-19. The overall study: COVID-19 samples collected from the United States, Italy and Spain covered acute and convalescent phases.

In the study's own analysis: Amplifying reference gene primers gave estimates of nucleated cell counts. TCRdb's copy holds only in-frame clones and misses some; the assay was immunoSEQ multiplex PCR. V and J calls and clone size are given by that table; D and trimming were obtained from the DNA. The table records nearly 95,000 clones, less than 85% of them present only once. This clone was observed a handful of times. Patients at the Seattle site were enrolled during active infection and followed longitudinally. Germline lookup yields CDR1 LNHDA and CDR2 SQIVND (reference sequence). With V trimmed by 6 bases and J by 3 bases, 4 bases remained unmatched. The CDR3 spans 15 residues.

Sequenced sample: peripheral blood. This clonotype was sampled from a man aged 65-85 years with COVID-19, enrolled during active disease. The chain has TRBV19 and TRBJ1-5; TRBD1 agrees at 11 bases. The CDR3 nucleotides are TGTGCCAGTAGCTCGGGACAGGGGGTCAATCAGCCCCAGCATTTT. It encodes CASSSGQGVNQPQHF.